This TCR beta chain was recorded in a study of T cells after yellow fever vaccination. Study context: Researchers used SMART-Seq v4 Ultra Low Input to prepare fractions that had low cell numbers.

The 5'RACE template-switching step produced TCR cDNA and added a universal primer site and UMIs. Via MiXCR, TCRdb re-called the 5' RACE reads, giving one row per CDR3 protein. This sample has a few hundred thousand distinct CDR3 sequences, with around 8.1% found just once. As regards this clonotype: Its specificity is unknown.

With 6 bases removed from V and 2 bases from J, the gap between germline ends came to 20 bases. The CDR3 runs 16 residues. Germline V gives CDR1 MNHNS, CDR2 SASEGT. Whole-study results and caveats: Booster samples showed a return of most primary-vaccination clones (around 96% CD4, approximately 85% CD8). Abundant bulk-derived clonotypes could contaminate FACS-sorted repertoires.

The TCR comes from a man between 18 and 29 years old who received the YFV17D yellow fever vaccine. The material was PBMCs, obtained 35 to 50 days after the first yellow fever vaccination. The chain links TRBV6-1 to TRBJ2-7; D may be TRBD2 (6 bases). CDR3 loop: CASSHTSASAAYEQYF. As DNA, the CDR3 is TGTGCCAGCAGCCACACCTCGGCTAGCGCCGCCTACGAGCAGTACTTC.